The T cell receptor (beta chain) under discussion was sequenced for a study of CD8+CD57+ T cells in acquired aplastic anemia. Turning to the study itself: Average DNA yield from sorted CD4+ and CD8+ cells was 3.2 ug.

General study points: Common to patients and controls were 25 to 30 CD8+ CDR3 sequences.

CDR3 length: 13 amino acids. V lost 5 bases and J lost 2, with 10 bases in between. Germline V lookup: CDR1 SGHTA, CDR2 FQGNSA. Genomic DNA, serving as template, underwent TCR beta VDJ and CDR3 profiling. A single record per CDR3 protein comes from TCRdb applying MiXCR to the reads. The table lists about 40,000 distinct CDR3 sequences, approximately 63% of them singletons. By flow cytometry, patients selected for sequencing had shown an expansion of CD8+CD57+ cells. This clonotype was found many times. As yet, its antigen is unknown. The rearrangement joins TRBV7-2 to TRBJ2-7, with a weak D call TRBD1 (6 bases). Input material: sorted CD4+, CD8+, or CD8+CD57+ T cells (not recorded which) from PBMCs. This TCR came from a human donor with aplastic anemia. DNA for the CDR3: TGTGCCAGCAGCCCCACAGGGCCCTACGAGCAGTACTTC. It yields the protein CASSPTGPYEQYF.